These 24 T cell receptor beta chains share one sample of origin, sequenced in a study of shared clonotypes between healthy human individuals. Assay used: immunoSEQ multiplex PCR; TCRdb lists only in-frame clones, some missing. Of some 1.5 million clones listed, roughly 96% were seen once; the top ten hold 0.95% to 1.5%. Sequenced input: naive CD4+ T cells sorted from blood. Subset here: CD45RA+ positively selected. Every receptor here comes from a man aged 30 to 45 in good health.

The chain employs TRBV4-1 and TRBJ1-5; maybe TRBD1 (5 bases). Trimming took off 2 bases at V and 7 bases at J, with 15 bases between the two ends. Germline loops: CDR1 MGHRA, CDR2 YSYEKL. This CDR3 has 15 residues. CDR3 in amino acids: CASSQTQRGIQPQHF. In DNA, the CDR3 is TGCGCCAGCAGCCAAACCCAGAGGGGAATACAGCCCCAGCATTTT.

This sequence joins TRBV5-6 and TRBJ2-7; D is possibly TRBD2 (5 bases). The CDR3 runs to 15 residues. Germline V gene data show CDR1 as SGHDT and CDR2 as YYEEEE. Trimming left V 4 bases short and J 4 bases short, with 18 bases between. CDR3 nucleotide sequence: TGTGCCAGCAGCCCGGACCGGGGATGGCCTTACGAGCAGTACTTC. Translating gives CASSPDRGWPYEQYF.

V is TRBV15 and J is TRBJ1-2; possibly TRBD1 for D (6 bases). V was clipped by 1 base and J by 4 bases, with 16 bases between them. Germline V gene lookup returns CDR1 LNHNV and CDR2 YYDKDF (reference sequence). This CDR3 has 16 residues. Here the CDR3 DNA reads TGTGCCACCAGCAGAGGCCAAGCAGGGGCTGGCTATGGCTACACCTTC. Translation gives CATSRGQAGAGYGYTF.

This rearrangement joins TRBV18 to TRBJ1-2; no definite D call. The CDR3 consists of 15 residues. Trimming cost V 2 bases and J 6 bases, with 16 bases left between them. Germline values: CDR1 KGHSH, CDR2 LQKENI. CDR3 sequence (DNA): TGTGCCAGCTCACCATTGGTCCGGCAGCAGGATGGCTACACCTTC. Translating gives CASSPLVRQQDGYTF.

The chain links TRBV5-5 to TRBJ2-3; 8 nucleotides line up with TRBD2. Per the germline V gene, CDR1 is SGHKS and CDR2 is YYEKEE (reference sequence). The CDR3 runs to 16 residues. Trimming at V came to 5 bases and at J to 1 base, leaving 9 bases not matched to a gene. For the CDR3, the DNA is TGTGCCAGCAGTCCCCCCCTACTAGCGGGCACAGATACGCAGTATTTT. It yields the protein CASSPPLLAGTDTQYF. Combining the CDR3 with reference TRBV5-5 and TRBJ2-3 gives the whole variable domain DAGVTQSPTHLIKTRGQQVTLRCSPISGHKSVSWYQQVLGQGPQFIFQYYEKEERGRGNFPDRFSARQFPNYSSELNVNALLLGDSALYLCASSPPLLAGTDTQYFGPGTRLTVL.

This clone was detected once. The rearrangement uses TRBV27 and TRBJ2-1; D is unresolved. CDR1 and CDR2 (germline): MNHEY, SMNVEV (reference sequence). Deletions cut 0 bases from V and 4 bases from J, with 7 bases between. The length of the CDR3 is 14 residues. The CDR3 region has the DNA TGTGCCAGCAGTTTATCCGGAGCATACAATGAGCAGTTCTTC. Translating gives CASSLSGAYNEQFF.

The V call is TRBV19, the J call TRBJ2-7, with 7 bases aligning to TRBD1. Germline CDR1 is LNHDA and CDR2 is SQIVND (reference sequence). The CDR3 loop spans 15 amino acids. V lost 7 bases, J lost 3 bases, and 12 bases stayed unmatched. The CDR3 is CASKLIGQGDYEQYF. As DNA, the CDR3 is TGTGCCAGTAAGTTAATCGGGCAGGGGGACTACGAGCAGTACTTC.

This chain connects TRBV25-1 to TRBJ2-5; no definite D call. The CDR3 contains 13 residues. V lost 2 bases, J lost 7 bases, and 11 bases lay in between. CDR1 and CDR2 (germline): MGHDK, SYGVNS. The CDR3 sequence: CASSETGVWTQYF. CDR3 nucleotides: TGTGCCAGCAGTGAAACTGGGGTTTGGACCCAGTACTTC.

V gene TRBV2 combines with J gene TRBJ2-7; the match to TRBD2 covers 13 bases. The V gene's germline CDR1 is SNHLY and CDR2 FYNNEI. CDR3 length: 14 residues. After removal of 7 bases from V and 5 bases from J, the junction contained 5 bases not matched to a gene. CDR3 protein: CASILGLAGDEQYF. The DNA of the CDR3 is TGTGCCAGCATCCTTGGACTAGCGGGAGACGAGCAGTACTTC.

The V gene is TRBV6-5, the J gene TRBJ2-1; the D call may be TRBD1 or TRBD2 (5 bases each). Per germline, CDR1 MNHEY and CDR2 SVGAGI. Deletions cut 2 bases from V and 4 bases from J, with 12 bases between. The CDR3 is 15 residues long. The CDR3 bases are TGTGCCAGCAGTTACAGGGGCGGGCTGTACAATGAGCAGTTCTTC. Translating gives CASSYRGGLYNEQFF.

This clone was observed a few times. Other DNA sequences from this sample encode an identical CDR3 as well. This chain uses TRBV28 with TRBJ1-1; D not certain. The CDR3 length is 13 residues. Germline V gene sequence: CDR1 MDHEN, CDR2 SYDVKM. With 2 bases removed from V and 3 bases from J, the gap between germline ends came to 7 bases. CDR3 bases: TGTGCCAGCAGTTTAAGGAGGGACACTGAAGCTTTCTTT. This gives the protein CASSLRRDTEAFF.

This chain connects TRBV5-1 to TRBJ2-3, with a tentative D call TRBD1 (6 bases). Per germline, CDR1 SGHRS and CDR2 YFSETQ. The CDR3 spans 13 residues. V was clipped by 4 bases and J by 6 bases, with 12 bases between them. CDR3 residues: CASSPGQFDTQYF. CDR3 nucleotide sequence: TGCGCCAGCAGCCCCGGACAGTTTGATACGCAGTATTTT.

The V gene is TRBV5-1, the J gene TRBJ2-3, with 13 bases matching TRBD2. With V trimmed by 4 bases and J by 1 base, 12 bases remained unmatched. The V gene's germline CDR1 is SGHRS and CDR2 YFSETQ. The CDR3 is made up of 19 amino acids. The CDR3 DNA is TGCGCCAGCAGCACCGGACTAGCGGGAGCCATGTGGGGCACAGATACGCAGTATTTT. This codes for CASSTGLAGAMWGTDTQYF.

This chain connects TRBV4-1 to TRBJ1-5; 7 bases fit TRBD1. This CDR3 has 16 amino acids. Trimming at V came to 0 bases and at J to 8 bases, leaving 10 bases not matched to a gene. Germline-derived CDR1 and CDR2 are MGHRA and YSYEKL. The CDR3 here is CASSQELDRANKPQHF. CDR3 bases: TGCGCCAGCAGCCAAGAGTTAGACAGGGCTAACAAGCCCCAGCATTTT.

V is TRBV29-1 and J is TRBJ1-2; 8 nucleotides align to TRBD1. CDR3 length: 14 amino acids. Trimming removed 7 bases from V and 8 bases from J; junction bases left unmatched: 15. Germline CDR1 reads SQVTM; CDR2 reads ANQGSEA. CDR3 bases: TGCAGCGCTGAGGCGGACAGGGCCTCTTGGGGCTACACCTTC. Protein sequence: CSAEADRASWGYTF.

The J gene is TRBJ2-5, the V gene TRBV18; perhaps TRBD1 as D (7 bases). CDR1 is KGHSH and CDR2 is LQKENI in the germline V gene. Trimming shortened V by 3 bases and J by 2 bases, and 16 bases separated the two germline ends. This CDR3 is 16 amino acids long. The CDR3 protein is CASSPLGGQRQETQYF. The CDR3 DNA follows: TGTGCCAGCTCACCTCTGGGGGGACAGAGGCAAGAGACCCAGTACTTC.

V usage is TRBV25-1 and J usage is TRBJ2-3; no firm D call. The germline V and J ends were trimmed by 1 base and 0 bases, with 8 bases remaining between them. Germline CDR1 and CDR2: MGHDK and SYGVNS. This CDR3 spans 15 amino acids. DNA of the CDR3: TGTGCCAGCAGTGAATTGGGCACTAGCACAGATACGCAGTATTTT. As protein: CASSELGTSTDTQYF.

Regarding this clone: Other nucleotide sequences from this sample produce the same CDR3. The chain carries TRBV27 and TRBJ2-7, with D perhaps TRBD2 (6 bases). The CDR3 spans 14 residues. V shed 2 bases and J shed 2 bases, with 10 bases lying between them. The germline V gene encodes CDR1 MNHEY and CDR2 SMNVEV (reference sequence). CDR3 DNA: TGTGCCAGCAGTTTACGGCGGGGAGCCTACGAGCAGTACTTC. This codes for CASSLRRGAYEQYF.

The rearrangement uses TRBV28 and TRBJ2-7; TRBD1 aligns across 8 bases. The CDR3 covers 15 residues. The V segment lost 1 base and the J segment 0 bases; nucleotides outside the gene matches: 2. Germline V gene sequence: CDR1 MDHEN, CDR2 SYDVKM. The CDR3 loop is CASSLSDRASYEQYF. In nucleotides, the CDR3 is TGTGCCAGCAGTTTATCGGACAGGGCCTCCTACGAGCAGTACTTC.

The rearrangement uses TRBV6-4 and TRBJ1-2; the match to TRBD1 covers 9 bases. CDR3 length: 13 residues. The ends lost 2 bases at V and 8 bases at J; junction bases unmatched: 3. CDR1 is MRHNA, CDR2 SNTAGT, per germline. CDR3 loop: CASSDGQGSGYTF. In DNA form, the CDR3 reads TGTGCCAGCAGTGACGGACAGGGGAGCGGCTACACCTTC.

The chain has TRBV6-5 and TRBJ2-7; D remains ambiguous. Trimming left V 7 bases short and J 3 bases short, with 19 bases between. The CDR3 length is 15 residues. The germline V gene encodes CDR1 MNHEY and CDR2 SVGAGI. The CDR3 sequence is CASIPARQTHYEQYF. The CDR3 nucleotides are TGTGCCAGCATACCCGCCAGGCAGACACACTACGAGCAGTACTTC.

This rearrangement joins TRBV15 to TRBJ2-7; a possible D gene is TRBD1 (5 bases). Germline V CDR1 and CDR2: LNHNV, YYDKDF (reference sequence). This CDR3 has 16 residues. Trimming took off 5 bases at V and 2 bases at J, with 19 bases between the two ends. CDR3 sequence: CATSPLGAANTYEQYF. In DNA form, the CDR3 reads TGTGCCACCAGCCCCCTAGGGGCGGCGAACACCTACGAGCAGTACTTC.

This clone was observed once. This chain's CDR3 is CASSIDALPGGGGNTGELFF. CDR3 nucleotides: TGTGCCAGTAGTATAGATGCCCTGCCAGGGGGTGGAGGAAACACCGGGGAGCTGTTTTTT. The chain is built from TRBV19 and TRBJ2-2; TRBD1 matches 7 bases. The CDR3 runs 20 residues. V was clipped by 0 bases and J by 2 bases; unmatched bases: 15. CDR1 LNHDA and CDR2 SQIVND come from the germline V gene (reference sequence).

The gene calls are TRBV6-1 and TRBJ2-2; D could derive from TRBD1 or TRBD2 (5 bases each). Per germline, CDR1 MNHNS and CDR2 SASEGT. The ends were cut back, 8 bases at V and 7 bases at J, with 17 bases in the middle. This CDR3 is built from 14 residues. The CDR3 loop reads CASGHRGVIGELFF. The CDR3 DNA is TGTGCCAGCGGCCACAGAGGGGTCATCGGGGAGCTGTTTTTT.